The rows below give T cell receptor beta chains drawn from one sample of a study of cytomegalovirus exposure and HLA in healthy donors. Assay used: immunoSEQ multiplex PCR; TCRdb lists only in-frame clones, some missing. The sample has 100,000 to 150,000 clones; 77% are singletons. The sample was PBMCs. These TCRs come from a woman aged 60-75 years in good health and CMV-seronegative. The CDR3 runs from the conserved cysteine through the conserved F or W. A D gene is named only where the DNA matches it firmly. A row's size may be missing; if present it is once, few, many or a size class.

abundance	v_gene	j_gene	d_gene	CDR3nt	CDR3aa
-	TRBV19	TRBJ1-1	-	TGTGCCAGTAGTATACCCGGGGGGCCGAACACTGAAGCTTTCTTT	CASSIPGGPNTEAFF
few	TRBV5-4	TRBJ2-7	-	TGTGCCAGCAGCTTGGGCACAGGGAGTGGTTACGAGCAGTACTTC	CASSLGTGSGYEQYF
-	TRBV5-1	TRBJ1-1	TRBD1	TGCGCCAGCAGCTTGGACAGGGGGCTGGCTTTCTTT	CASSLDRGLAFF
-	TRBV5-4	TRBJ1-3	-	TGTGCCAGCAGCTTGAATCAGGGGTGGTCAGGAAACACCATATATTTT	CASSLNQGWSGNTIYF
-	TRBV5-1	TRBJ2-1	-	TGCGCCAGCAGCTTGGTCGTGGGGCATGAGCAGTTCTTC	CASSLVVGHEQFF
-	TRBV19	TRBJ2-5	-	TGTGCCAGTATGGGCAGACAAGAGACCCAGTACTTC	CASMGRQETQYF
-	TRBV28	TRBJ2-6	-	TGTGCCAGCACCTCTATACAGGGCTCTGGGGCCAACGTCCTGACTTTC	CASTSIQGSGANVLTF
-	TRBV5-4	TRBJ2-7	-	TGTGCCAGCAGCACCCTAGCAGGAGCTTACGAGCAGTACTTC	CASSTLAGAYEQYF
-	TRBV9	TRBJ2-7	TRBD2	TGTGCCAGCAGCTCGAGGACTAGCGGGGAGCAGTACTTC	CASSSRTSGEQYF
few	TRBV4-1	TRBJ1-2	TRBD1	TGCGCCAGCAGCCTGAACCCCCTGGACAGGGAGGTTGGAGGCTACACCTTC	CASSLNPLDREVGGYTF
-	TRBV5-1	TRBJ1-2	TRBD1	TGCGCCAGCAGCCCGGGACAGGGGCAGGGCTATGGCTACACCTTC	CASSPGQGQGYGYTF
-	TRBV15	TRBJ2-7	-	TGTGCCACCAGCAGAGAAAGTGGCAGGGTAGGGGAGCAGTACTTC	CATSRESGRVGEQYF
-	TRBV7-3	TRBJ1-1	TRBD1	TGTGCCAGCAGCCCCCAGGGGGCGCGAACTGAAGCTTTCTTT	CASSPQGARTEAFF
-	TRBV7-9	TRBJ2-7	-	TGTGCCAGCAGCTTGCTGGGGGCACACTACGAGCAGTACTTC	CASSLLGAHYEQYF
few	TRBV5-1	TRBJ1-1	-	TGCGCCAGCAGCGCACAGGGTTTGACTGAAGCTTTCTTT	CASSAQGLTEAFF
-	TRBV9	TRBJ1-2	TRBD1	TGTGCCAGCAGCGAACAGGGGCCTTTGGCGGGCTACACCTTC	CASSEQGPLAGYTF
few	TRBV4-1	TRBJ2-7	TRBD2	TGCGCCAGCAGCCCTGGGGCTAGCGGGCGTTACGAGCAGTACTTC	CASSPGASGRYEQYF
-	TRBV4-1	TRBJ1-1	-	TGCGCCAGCAGCGCACAGGTCCCTTCCACTGAAGCTTTCTTT	CASSAQVPSTEAFF
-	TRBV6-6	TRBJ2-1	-	TGTGCCAGCATGACGGGGAGTTACAATGAGCAGTTCTTC	CASMTGSYNEQFF
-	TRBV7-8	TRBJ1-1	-	TGTGCCAGCAGCTTAGGTGCCAGGGGAAGGACTGAAGCTTTCTTT	CASSLGARGRTEAFF
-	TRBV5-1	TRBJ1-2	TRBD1	TGCGCCAGCAGCCCGACAGGGGTTAACTATGGCTACACCTTC	CASSPTGVNYGYTF
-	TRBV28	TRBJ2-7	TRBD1	TGTGCCAGCAGTTTAGGACAGGGCCCCCTCTACGAGCAGTACTTC	CASSLGQGPLYEQYF
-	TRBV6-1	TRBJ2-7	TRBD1	TGTGCCAGCACCACTCCGGGACAGGGGTCCTACGAGCAGTACTTC	CASTTPGQGSYEQYF
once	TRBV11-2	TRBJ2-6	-	TGTGCCAGCAGCTTATACGAGACTGGGGCCAACGTCCTGACTTTC	CASSLYETGANVLTF
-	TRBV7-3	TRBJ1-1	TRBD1	TGTGCCAGCAGCTCCGACAGGGGAAACACTGAAGCTTTCTTT	CASSSDRGNTEAFF
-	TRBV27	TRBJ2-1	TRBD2	TGTGCCAGCAGCCCGGAGCTAGCGGTTATAAATGAGCAGTTCTTC	CASSPELAVINEQFF
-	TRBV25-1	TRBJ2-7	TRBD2	TGTGCCAGCAGTGGTGGACTAGCGGGAGCGCCCTACGAGCAGTACTTC	CASSGGLAGAPYEQYF
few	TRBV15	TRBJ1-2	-	TGTGCCACCAGCAGTAGCTGGTCCCATAACTATGGCTACACCTTC	CATSSSWSHNYGYTF
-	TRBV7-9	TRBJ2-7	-	TGTTCCAGCAGCTTCGGGATCTCCTACGAGCAGTACTTC	CSSSFGISYEQYF
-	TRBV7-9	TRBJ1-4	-	TGTGCCAGCAGCCTGCCTCGAGGGAGGGGTCGGCGCGAAAAACTGTTTTTT	CASSLPRGRGRREKLFF
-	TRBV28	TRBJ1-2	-	TGTGCCAGCAGTTTAGTCGGACAGTCTCTTCGGAGGGGCTACACCTTC	CASSLVGQSLRRGYTF
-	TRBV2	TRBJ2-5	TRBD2	TGTGCCAGCAGGGGTAGCGGGAGGGAGACCCAGTACTTC	CASRGSGRETQYF
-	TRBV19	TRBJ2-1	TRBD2	TGTGCCAGTAGTTCCCGGACTAGCGGGAGTGATGTAAATGAGCAGTTCTTC	CASSSRTSGSDVNEQFF
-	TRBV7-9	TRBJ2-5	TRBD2	TGTGCCAGCAGCTTGGGGACTAGCGGGAGGGGAGAGACCCAGTACTTC	CASSLGTSGRGETQYF
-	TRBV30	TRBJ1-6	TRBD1	TGTGCCTGGACCAGAGGGACAGCCTATAATTCACCCCTCCACTTT	CAWTRGTAYNSPLHF
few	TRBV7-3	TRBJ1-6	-	TGTGCCAGCAGCTTAACAGGGGACTCGCCCCTCCACTTT	CASSLTGDSPLHF
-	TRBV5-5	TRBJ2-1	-	TGTGCCAGCAGCCCGATCAGGGGCGGAGGATACAATGAGCAGTTCTTC	CASSPIRGGGYNEQFF
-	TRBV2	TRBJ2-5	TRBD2	TGTGCCAGCCGAGCGGGGTTGGAAGAGACCCAGTACTTC	CASRAGLEETQYF
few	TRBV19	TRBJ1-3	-	TGTGCCAGCGCGTACTCTGGAAACACCATATATTTT	CASAYSGNTIYF
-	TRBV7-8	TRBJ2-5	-	TGTGCCAGCAGCTTTAATTCCGTCCCGGGGGGCCGGGAAGAGACCCAGTACTTC	CASSFNSVPGGREETQYF
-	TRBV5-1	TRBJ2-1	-	TGCGCCAGCAGCCCAAACTCTTACTCCTACAATGAGCAGTTCTTC	CASSPNSYSYNEQFF
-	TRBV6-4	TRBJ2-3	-	TGTGCCAGCAGTGCATCGGCAGGGGACAAGGCAGATACGCAGTATTTT	CASSASAGDKADTQYF
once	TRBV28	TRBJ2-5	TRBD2	TGTGCCAGCAGGGCCCACCTAGCGGACCAAGAGACCCAGTACTTC	CASRAHLADQETQYF
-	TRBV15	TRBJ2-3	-	TGTGCCACCAGCCTCGGACAGAAGAATACAGATACGCAGTATTTT	CATSLGQKNTDTQYF
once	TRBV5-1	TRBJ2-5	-	TGCGCCAGCAGCTTGGACAACCAAGAGACCCAGTACTTC	CASSLDNQETQYF
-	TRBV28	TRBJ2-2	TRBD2	TGTGCCAGCAGTTCAAAGTTACTAGCGGGGAGATTCACCGGGGAGCTGTTTTTT	CASSSKLLAGRFTGELFF
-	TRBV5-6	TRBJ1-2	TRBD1	TGTGCCAGCAGCAACACGGGACAGAACTATGGCTACACCTTC	CASSNTGQNYGYTF
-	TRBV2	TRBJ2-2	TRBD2	TGTGCCAGCAGTAGCGGGGCCGGGGAGCTGTTTTTT	CASSSGAGELFF
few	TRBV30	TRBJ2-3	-	TGTGCCTGGAATAGGGCAGGGATCGGCACAGATACGCAGTATTTT	CAWNRAGIGTDTQYF
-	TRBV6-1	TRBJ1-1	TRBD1	TGTGCCAGCAACCCACAGGGGCGGACGGATGAAGCTTTCTTT	CASNPQGRTDEAFF
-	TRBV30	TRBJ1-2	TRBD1	TGTGCCTGGAGTCGGGACAGAGGCTATGGCTACACCTTC	CAWSRDRGYGYTF
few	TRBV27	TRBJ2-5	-	TGTGCCAGCAGTATAGACAGGCGTCCGTGGGAGACCCAGTACTTC	CASSIDRRPWETQYF
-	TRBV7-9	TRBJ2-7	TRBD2	TGTGCCAGCAGCCCTGGACTAGCCAGCTCCTACGAGCAGTACTTC	CASSPGLASSYEQYF
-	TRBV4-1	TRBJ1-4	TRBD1	TGCGCCAGCAGCCAAGGGAGGACAGGGTTGGATGAAAAACTGTTTTTT	CASSQGRTGLDEKLFF
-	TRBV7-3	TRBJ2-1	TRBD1	TGTGCCAGCGGGAAGGCGACAGGGGGTGTCCCCAGCTCCTACAATGAGCAGTTCTTC	CASGKATGGVPSSYNEQFF
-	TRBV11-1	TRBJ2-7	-	TGTGCCAGCACCGGCTGGGGAGACTCCTACGAGCAGTACTTC	CASTGWGDSYEQYF
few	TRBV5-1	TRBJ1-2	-	TGCGCCAGCAGCTTGGTGGCCACGTTCTATGGCTACACCTTC	CASSLVATFYGYTF
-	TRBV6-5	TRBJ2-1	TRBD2	TGTGCCAGCAGCCCTCCGGGGGGGCCAGTTTTAGAGCAGTTCTTC	CASSPPGGPVLEQFF
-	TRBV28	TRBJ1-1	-	TGTGCCAGCAAACTACTAGACAAGAACACTGAAGCTTTCTTT	CASKLLDKNTEAFF
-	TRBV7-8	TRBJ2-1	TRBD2	TGTGCCAGCAGGGGCGGGGGGTATGAGCAGTTCTTC	CASRGGGYEQFF